A selection of T cell receptor beta chains follows, all from one sample in a study of cytomegalovirus exposure and HLA in healthy donors. Assay used: immunoSEQ multiplex PCR; TCRdb lists only in-frame clones, some missing. The sample lists roughly 100,000 clones; more than 60% were seen once. Sequenced sample: PBMCs. All receptors derive from a middle-aged man in good health and CMV-seronegative. Both conserved end residues are part of each CDR3. The order of the fields is CDR3 protein, CDR3 DNA, clone size, CDR3 length, V gene, J gene, D gene. D genes are given only for firm matches. Size values are once, few and many counts, or a class for expanded clones, and some rows have none.

CDR3aa: CARNPYRVIYEQYF; CDR3nt: TGCGCCAGGAATCCCTACAGGGTAATCTACGAGCAGTACTTC; abundance: .; len: 14; v_gene: TRBV23-1; j_gene: TRBJ2-7; d_gene: .
CDR3aa: CASSDLADKAFF; CDR3nt: TGTGCCAGCAGTGATTTGGCAGATAAAGCTTTCTTT; abundance: .; len: 12; v_gene: TRBV6-1; j_gene: TRBJ1-1; d_gene: .
CDR3aa: CASGQGVGGTEAFF; CDR3nt: TGTGCCAGCGGACAGGGGGTGGGGGGCACTGAAGCTTTCTTT; abundance: .; len: 14; v_gene: TRBV6-1; j_gene: TRBJ1-1; d_gene: TRBD1
CDR3aa: CASSPSSYEQYF; CDR3nt: TGTGCCAGCTCACCATCCAGCTACGAGCAGTACTTC; abundance: .; len: 12; v_gene: TRBV18; j_gene: TRBJ2-7; d_gene: .
CDR3aa: CASSDPSSYNSPLHF; CDR3nt: TGTGCCAGCAGTGACCCGAGCTCCTATAATTCACCCCTCCACTTT; abundance: once; len: 15; v_gene: TRBV2; j_gene: TRBJ1-6; d_gene: .
CDR3aa: CAIVGTGVPYGYTF; CDR3nt: TGTGCCATCGTCGGGACAGGGGTCCCCTATGGCTACACCTTC; abundance: .; len: 14; v_gene: TRBV6-1; j_gene: TRBJ1-2; d_gene: TRBD1
CDR3aa: CASSPLQGEDTEAFF; CDR3nt: TGTGCCAGCTCACCTCTCCAGGGGGAGGACACTGAAGCTTTCTTT; abundance: .; len: 15; v_gene: TRBV18; j_gene: TRBJ1-1; d_gene: TRBD1
CDR3aa: CAISESSRALETQYF; CDR3nt: TGTGCCATCAGTGAGTCGAGCAGGGCGCTAGAGACCCAGTACTTC; abundance: .; len: 15; v_gene: TRBV10-3; j_gene: TRBJ2-5; d_gene: .
CDR3aa: CASSLGGSEQYF; CDR3nt: TGTGCCAGCAGCTTAGGAGGGTCCGAGCAGTACTTC; abundance: .; len: 12; v_gene: TRBV11-2; j_gene: TRBJ2-7; d_gene: .
CDR3aa: CASSEVGGPFYEQYF; CDR3nt: TGTGCCAGCAGCGAGGTGGGGGGGCCCTTCTACGAGCAGTACTTC; abundance: .; len: 15; v_gene: TRBV19; j_gene: TRBJ2-7; d_gene: .
CDR3aa: CASSLGTGSNGYTF; CDR3nt: TGTGCCAGCAGTTTGGGGACAGGCTCTAATGGCTACACCTTC; abundance: .; len: 14; v_gene: TRBV27; j_gene: TRBJ1-2; d_gene: TRBD1
CDR3aa: CSVEGRQGEADTQYF; CDR3nt: TGCAGCGTTGAAGGACGGCAGGGTGAAGCAGATACGCAGTATTTT; abundance: .; len: 15; v_gene: TRBV29-1; j_gene: TRBJ2-3; d_gene: .
CDR3aa: CASSQRQGGGTEAFF; CDR3nt: TGCGCCAGCAGCCAAAGACAGGGAGGCGGCACTGAAGCTTTCTTT; abundance: .; len: 15; v_gene: TRBV5-1; j_gene: TRBJ1-1; d_gene: TRBD1
CDR3aa: CASSPSGGNEKLFF; CDR3nt: TGTGCCAGCAGCCCCTCGGGGGGTAATGAAAAACTGTTTTTT; abundance: once; len: 14; v_gene: TRBV5-6; j_gene: TRBJ1-4; d_gene: .
CDR3aa: CASSGGPYNEQFF; CDR3nt: TGTGCCAGCAGCGGAGGGCCTTACAATGAGCAGTTCTTC; abundance: once; len: 13; v_gene: TRBV6-5; j_gene: TRBJ2-1; d_gene: .
CDR3aa: CSVDTSGGGDTQYF; CDR3nt: TGCAGCGTGGATACTAGCGGGGGAGGAGATACGCAGTATTTT; abundance: .; len: 14; v_gene: TRBV29-1; j_gene: TRBJ2-3; d_gene: TRBD2
CDR3aa: CASSQAGTGRNYGYTF; CDR3nt: TGTGCCAGCAGCCAAGCCGGGACAGGGAGGAACTATGGCTACACCTTC; abundance: .; len: 16; v_gene: TRBV4-2; j_gene: TRBJ1-2; d_gene: TRBD1
CDR3aa: CASSGMRGTDTQYF; CDR3nt: TGTGCCAGCAGTGGGATGAGGGGCACAGATACGCAGTATTTT; abundance: few; len: 14; v_gene: TRBV2; j_gene: TRBJ2-3; d_gene: .
CDR3aa: CASSQATVDYGYTF; CDR3nt: TGCGCCAGCAGCCAAGCGACAGTCGACTATGGCTACACCTTC; abundance: .; len: 14; v_gene: TRBV4-1; j_gene: TRBJ1-2; d_gene: .
CDR3aa: CASSSSGTGSYEQYF; CDR3nt: TGTGCCAGCTCATCGTCCGGGACAGGGTCCTACGAGCAGTACTTC; abundance: .; len: 15; v_gene: TRBV18; j_gene: TRBJ2-7; d_gene: TRBD1
CDR3aa: CASSPDRVGANVLTF; CDR3nt: TGTGCCAGCAGCCCCGACAGGGTCGGGGCCAACGTCCTGACTTTC; abundance: .; len: 15; v_gene: TRBV7-2; j_gene: TRBJ2-6; d_gene: TRBD1
CDR3aa: CASSLEVGTPTYEQYF; CDR3nt: TGTGCCAGCAGCTTAGAAGTGGGCACACCGACCTACGAGCAGTACTTC; abundance: .; len: 16; v_gene: TRBV11-2; j_gene: TRBJ2-7; d_gene: .
CDR3aa: CASSSDSIRPGELFF; CDR3nt: TGTGCCAGCAGTTCCGACAGTATTAGACCCGGGGAGCTGTTTTTT; abundance: .; len: 15; v_gene: TRBV6-1; j_gene: TRBJ2-2; d_gene: .
CDR3aa: CASSLYGGAGNEQFF; CDR3nt: TGCGCCAGCAGCTTGTACGGGGGGGCCGGCAATGAGCAGTTCTTC; abundance: .; len: 15; v_gene: TRBV5-1; j_gene: TRBJ2-1; d_gene: TRBD2
CDR3aa: CASIPSGGATDTQYF; CDR3nt: TGTGCCAGTATTCCTAGCGGGGGGGCCACAGATACGCAGTATTTT; abundance: .; len: 15; v_gene: TRBV19; j_gene: TRBJ2-3; d_gene: TRBD2
CDR3aa: CASSAPGRVTGELFF; CDR3nt: TGTGCCAGCAGTGCCCCAGGGAGGGTCACCGGGGAGCTGTTTTTT; abundance: .; len: 15; v_gene: TRBV2; j_gene: TRBJ2-2; d_gene: TRBD2
CDR3aa: CASSADRGRNTEAFF; CDR3nt: TGTGCCAGCAGTGCGGACAGGGGACGGAACACTGAAGCTTTCTTT; abundance: few; len: 15; v_gene: TRBV7-6; j_gene: TRBJ1-1; d_gene: TRBD1
CDR3aa: CASSVTGGRTDTQYF; CDR3nt: TGCGCCAGCAGCGTCACAGGGGGCAGGACAGATACGCAGTATTTT; abundance: .; len: 15; v_gene: TRBV5-1; j_gene: TRBJ2-3; d_gene: TRBD1
CDR3aa: CASSLWGQQETQYF; CDR3nt: TGTGCCAGCAGCTTGTGGGGGCAGCAAGAGACCCAGTACTTC; abundance: .; len: 14; v_gene: TRBV5-5; j_gene: TRBJ2-5; d_gene: .
CDR3aa: CASSREGLYEQYF; CDR3nt: TGTGCCAGCAGCCGGGAGGGTCTCTACGAGCAGTACTTC; abundance: few; len: 13; v_gene: TRBV6-5; j_gene: TRBJ2-7; d_gene: TRBD2
CDR3aa: CASSLRRMTSYQETQYF; CDR3nt: TGTGCCAGCAGCTTAAGGAGGATGACTAGCTACCAAGAGACCCAGTACTTC; abundance: few; len: 17; v_gene: TRBV13; j_gene: TRBJ2-5; d_gene: TRBD2
CDR3aa: CATSRDRGLNTEAFF; CDR3nt: TGTGCCACCAGCAGAGACAGGGGCTTGAACACTGAAGCTTTCTTT; abundance: .; len: 15; v_gene: TRBV15; j_gene: TRBJ1-1; d_gene: .
CDR3aa: CASSRGHGTDTQYF; CDR3nt: TGTGCCAGCAGCAGGGGACACGGCACAGATACGCAGTATTTT; abundance: .; len: 14; v_gene: TRBV11-3; j_gene: TRBJ2-3; d_gene: .
CDR3aa: CASSIASGNYGYTF; CDR3nt: TGTGCCAGTAGTATCGCGTCAGGGAACTATGGCTACACCTTC; abundance: .; len: 14; v_gene: TRBV19; j_gene: TRBJ1-2; d_gene: .
CDR3aa: CASSLDRVNYGYTF; CDR3nt: TGTGCCAGCAGCTTAGACAGAGTTAACTATGGCTACACCTTC; abundance: .; len: 14; v_gene: TRBV7-9; j_gene: TRBJ1-2; d_gene: .
CDR3aa: CASRLFAGTSGGARGNEQFF; CDR3nt: TGCGCCAGCAGACTCTTCGCCGGGACTAGCGGGGGGGCCCGAGGTAATGAGCAGTTCTTC; abundance: few; len: 20; v_gene: TRBV4-1; j_gene: TRBJ2-1; d_gene: TRBD2
CDR3aa: CASSQGGRGGRDTQYF; CDR3nt: TGCGCCAGCAGCCAGGGGGGGCGGGGGGGGAGAGATACGCAGTATTTT; abundance: .; len: 16; v_gene: TRBV4-1; j_gene: TRBJ2-3; d_gene: TRBD2
CDR3aa: CASTLRLGADTQYF; CDR3nt: TGTGCCAGCACCCTCAGACTAGGCGCAGATACGCAGTATTTT; abundance: once; len: 14; v_gene: TRBV27; j_gene: TRBJ2-3; d_gene: .
CDR3aa: CASSLEGDLGQPQHF; CDR3nt: TGTGCCAGCAGTTTAGAAGGGGATCTCGGTCAGCCCCAGCATTTT; abundance: .; len: 15; v_gene: TRBV28; j_gene: TRBJ1-5; d_gene: .
CDR3aa: CASSYSQGRVTEAFF; CDR3nt: TGTGCCAGCAGTTACTCGCAGGGGCGGGTCACTGAAGCTTTCTTT; abundance: .; len: 15; v_gene: TRBV6-5; j_gene: TRBJ1-1; d_gene: .
CDR3aa: CASSSTTSGQETQYF; CDR3nt: TGTGCCAGCAGCTCAACTACTAGCGGGCAAGAGACCCAGTACTTC; abundance: once; len: 15; v_gene: TRBV7-7; j_gene: TRBJ2-5; d_gene: TRBD2
CDR3aa: CASSYMTGRNSPLHF; CDR3nt: TGTGCCAGCAGTTACATGACAGGGCGGAATTCACCCCTCCACTTT; abundance: once; len: 15; v_gene: TRBV6-5; j_gene: TRBJ1-6; d_gene: TRBD1
CDR3aa: CASSRDSSTYEQYF; CDR3nt: TGCGCCAGCAGCCGGGACAGTTCCACCTACGAGCAGTACTTC; abundance: once; len: 14; v_gene: TRBV5-1; j_gene: TRBJ2-7; d_gene: TRBD1
CDR3aa: CASSPSGTGPYGYTF; CDR3nt: TGCGCCAGCAGCCCCTCCGGGACAGGGCCCTATGGCTACACCTTC; abundance: few; len: 15; v_gene: TRBV5-1; j_gene: TRBJ1-2; d_gene: TRBD1
CDR3aa: CASVAGGPHSPQYF; CDR3nt: TGTGCCAGCGTTGCGGGGGGCCCCCACTCACCGCAGTATTTT; abundance: .; len: 14; v_gene: TRBV6-1; j_gene: TRBJ2-3; d_gene: TRBD2
CDR3aa: CASSVIASTDTQYF; CDR3nt: TGTGCCAGCAGTGTGATAGCCAGCACAGATACGCAGTATTTT; abundance: few; len: 14; v_gene: TRBV6-4; j_gene: TRBJ2-3; d_gene: .
CDR3aa: CAAGQNSGNTIYF; CDR3nt: TGTGCAGCCGGACAGAACTCTGGAAACACCATATATTTT; abundance: .; len: 13; v_gene: TRBV6-1; j_gene: TRBJ1-3; d_gene: .
CDR3aa: CASSYRDTMFGYTF; CDR3nt: TGTGCCAGCAGCTACCGGGACACCATGTTTGGCTACACCTTC; abundance: .; len: 14; v_gene: TRBV11-2; j_gene: TRBJ1-2; d_gene: .
CDR3aa: CAISENFYGYTF; CDR3nt: TGTGCCATCAGTGAAAACTTCTATGGCTACACCTTC; abundance: .; len: 12; v_gene: TRBV10-3; j_gene: TRBJ1-2; d_gene: .
CDR3aa: CASSDPGGSSGNTIYF; CDR3nt: TGTGCCAGCAGTGACCCCGGAGGGAGCTCTGGAAACACCATATATTTT; abundance: .; len: 16; v_gene: TRBV25-1; j_gene: TRBJ1-3; d_gene: .
CDR3aa: CASSGALGTGEDTGELFF; CDR3nt: TGTGCCAGCAGCGGGGCATTGGGGACAGGGGAGGACACCGGGGAGCTGTTTTTT; abundance: .; len: 18; v_gene: TRBV5-6; j_gene: TRBJ2-2; d_gene: TRBD1
CDR3aa: CASSGAGGGYNEQFF; CDR3nt: TGTGCCAGCAGCGGAGCGGGGGGAGGGTACAATGAGCAGTTCTTC; abundance: .; len: 15; v_gene: TRBV9; j_gene: TRBJ2-1; d_gene: TRBD2
CDR3aa: CASSQGYYGYTF; CDR3nt: TGTGCCAGCTCACAGGGGTACTATGGCTACACCTTC; abundance: .; len: 12; v_gene: TRBV6-1; j_gene: TRBJ1-2; d_gene: TRBD1
CDR3aa: CASSTLRDNNEKLFF; CDR3nt: TGTGCCAGCAGTACCCTCCGGGACAACAATGAAAAACTGTTTTTT; abundance: .; len: 15; v_gene: TRBV6-1; j_gene: TRBJ1-4; d_gene: .